The sequence of this T cell receptor beta chain was determined in a study of blood T cell repertoires in COVID-19. In the study overall: Donors in the United States, Italy and Spain gave samples during acute or convalescent COVID-19.

Libraries were prepared by immunoSEQ multiplex PCR; TCRdb keeps only in-frame clonotypes and omits some of them. The sample yields 200,000 to 300,000 clones, around nine tenths seen once. Germline V gene sequence: CDR1 SSHAT, CDR2 FNYEAQ (reference sequence). This CDR3 region has 14 residues. V lost 1 base to trimming and J lost 0 bases; unmatched junction nucleotides: 0. Sequencing input: peripheral blood. The chain recombines TRBV7-7 with TRBJ2-7, with 7 bases identical to TRBD2. This clonotype was obtained from a man in his forties who had recovered from COVID-19. The CDR3 protein is CASSLGGGSYEQYF. The DNA for the CDR3 is TGTGCCAGCAGCTTAGGGGGGGGCTCCTACGAGCAGTACTTC.